This passage covers 15 T cell receptor beta chains from one sample sequenced in a study of T cell repertoires in cytomegalovirus infection. One entry per CDR3 protein, called by TCRdb with MiXCR from the reads. The sample has about 740,000 distinct CDR3 sequences, 35% to 45% seen once; the top ten hold around 3%. The specimen was PBMCs. These TCRs come from a human donor in good health (CMV status not recorded). Some clones in this sample may be carry-over from other donors' samples.

There are many counts of this clonotype. V is TRBV11-1 and J is TRBJ2-7; D is uncertain. The V end was cut by 3 bases, the J end by 3 bases, with 9 bases between. Germline CDR1 reads SGHAT; CDR2 reads FQDESV (reference sequence). The CDR3 covers 13 residues. Written as DNA, the CDR3 is TGTGCCAGCAGCTTCCGGCCAGACTACGAGCAGTACTTC. Amino acid sequence: CASSFRPDYEQYF.

Remarks on this clonotype: The CDR3 does not end in the conserved phenylalanine or tryptophan, so this is likely a read error. Because the CDR3's place on the DNA is in doubt, the DNA is left out and the CDR3 is given as listed by TCRdb. The chain uses TRBV12-5 and TRBJ2-1; TRBD1, the table's D call, lacks a check against the DNA. The CDR3 length is 16 residues, termini included. Germline lookup yields CDR1 LGHNT and CDR2 FRNRAP. The CDR3 here is CASGLVRDRGYNEQLL.

The gene calls are TRBV5-5 and TRBJ2-3; D unresolved. V was cut by 3 bases and J by 2 bases, with 10 bases left in between. The CDR3 extends over 14 amino acids. Germline V CDR1 and CDR2: SGHKS, YYEKEE (reference sequence). The CDR3 DNA is TGTGCCAGCAGCTCGTCCGGCCACACAGATACGCAGTATTTT. It specifies CASSSSGHTDTQYF. Full variable domain (remainder filled in from reference TRBV5-5 and TRBJ2-3): DAGVTQSPTHLIKTRGQQVTLRCSPISGHKSVSWYQQVLGQGPQFIFQYYEKEERGRGNFPDRFSARQFPNYSSELNVNALLLGDSALYLCASSSSGHTDTQYFGPGTRLTVL.

Comments on this clonotype: The junction does not match germline at one end; this may be a read error. The gene calls are TRBV27 and TRBJ2-3; 7 bases line up with TRBD1. The CDR3 has 10 amino acids. In germline, CDR1 is MNHEY, CDR2 SMNVEV (reference sequence). The CDR3 DNA reads TGTGCCAGCAGTAGACAGGGTACAGATTTT. Amino acid sequence: CASSRQGTDF.

The chain employs TRBV6-5 and TRBJ2-7; D remains ambiguous. The CDR3 covers 11 residues. CDR1 and CDR2 from the germline V gene are MNHEY and SVGAGI. V gave up 8 bases and J gave up 0 bases, with 5 bases separating them. The CDR3 loop is CASHSSYEQYF. CDR3 coding DNA: TGTGCCAGCCACTCCTCCTACGAGCAGTACTTC.

Only a few counts were recorded for this clonotype. The genes are TRBV7-3 and TRBJ2-7; D perhaps matches TRBD1 (6 bases). Germline values: CDR1 SGHTA, CDR2 FQGTGA. This CDR3 contains 13 residues. Trimming took 8 bases from V and 1 from J, leaving 12 bases between them. For the CDR3, the DNA is TGTGCCAGCCGACCACAGGGTTCCTACGAGCAGTACTTC. Amino acid sequence: CASRPQGSYEQYF.

The table lists this clonotype with a few counts. The chain recombines TRBV7-8 with TRBJ1-6; 7 positions match TRBD1. V lost 3 bases to trimming and J lost 6 bases; unmatched junction nucleotides: 5. The CDR3 has 15 amino acids. Germline assignment: CDR1 SGHVS and CDR2 FQNEAQ. The CDR3 loop reads CASSFSGQINSPLHF. The CDR3 DNA sequence: TGTGCCAGCAGCTTCTCGGGACAGATTAATTCACCCCTCCACTTT.

About this clonotype: The germline gene is not matched at one end of the junction; a read error may be the cause. J is TRBJ1-3 and V is TRBV11-2, with D tentatively TRBD1 (5 bases). The CDR3 is made up of 15 amino acids. Germline lookup yields CDR1 SGHAT and CDR2 FQNNGV. CDR3 loop: CDSSPQNKGRNTIYF. The CDR3 bases are TGTGACAGCAGCCCCCAGAACAAGGGGAGAAACACCATATATTTT.

The chain combines TRBV27 with TRBJ2-3; D unresolved. V shed 2 bases and J shed 4 bases, with 13 bases lying between them. Per germline, CDR1 MNHEY and CDR2 SMNVEV (reference sequence). This CDR3 comprises 15 residues. The CDR3 nucleotides read TGTGCCAGCAGTTTAAGGGCCTTTCGGTCAGATACGCAGTATTTT. It yields the protein CASSLRAFRSDTQYF.

A few counts support this clonotype. The chain carries TRBV5-6 and TRBJ2-3; D is ambiguous. Germline V gives CDR1 SGHDT, CDR2 YYEEEE. V dropped 2 bases and J dropped 4 bases, with 17 bases sitting between them. The CDR3 is made up of 16 amino acids. The CDR3 DNA follows: TGTGCCAGCAGCTTTAGGTCTTTAGTCCTGCCAGATACGCAGTATTTT. Protein product: CASSFRSLVLPDTQYF.

This clonotype showed up many times. The chain links TRBV7-2 to TRBJ2-3; 11 nucleotides match TRBD2. CDR1 SGHTA and CDR2 FQGNSA come from the germline V gene. This CDR3 region has 16 residues. V was clipped by 5 bases and J by 4 bases; unmatched bases: 8. In nucleotides, the CDR3 is TGTGCCAGCAGCGTGCTAGCGGGGGGTGGCCCAGATACGCAGTATTTT. Its protein product is CASSVLAGGGPDTQYF.

A remark on this clonotype: At one end the junction does not follow the germline gene, possibly because of a read error. The genes are TRBV7-8 and TRBJ2-1; 7 bases are a match to TRBD2. The CDR3 has 15 amino acids. Germline V gives CDR1 SGHVS, CDR2 FQNEAQ. The CDR3 DNA is TGTTCCAGCAGCTCCAGCAGCGGGGCCTACAATGAGCAGTTCTTC. Translated: CSSSSSSGAYNEQFF.

Here the CDR3 reads CASRRPGLAVYEQYF. CDR3 nucleotide sequence: TGTGCCAGCAGACGGCCGGGACTAGCGGTTTACGAGCAGTACTTC. This chain joins TRBV6-6 and TRBJ2-7, with 11 bases identical to TRBD2. CDR1 is MNHNY and CDR2 is SVGAGI in the germline V gene (reference sequence). V shed 6 bases and J 4 bases; nucleotides not matched to a gene: 8. The CDR3 sequence is 15 residues long.

The chain uses TRBV7-6 and TRBJ1-5; D gene unclear. This CDR3 contains 16 residues. From germline, CDR1 is SGHVS and CDR2 FNYEAQ. V was pared by 5 bases and J by 5 bases, with 19 bases between. DNA of the CDR3: TGTGCCAGCAGCGACGAAGGGCGGGGAAGGGATCAGCCCCAGCATTTT. Amino acid sequence: CASSDEGRGRDQPQHF.

This clonotype was detected only a few times. V is TRBV7-9 and J is TRBJ2-4, with a tentative D call TRBD1 (5 bases). Germline V gene sequence: CDR1 SEHNR, CDR2 FQNEAQ (reference sequence). The V gene lost 5 bases and the J gene lost 7 bases, with 21 bases spanning the gap. The CDR3 is 16 amino acids. CDR3 DNA: TGTGCCAGCAGCCCCCGACAGAGCGTTGGTAGGAACATTCAGTACTTC. Translation: CASSPRQSVGRNIQYF.